Following are 30 T cell receptor beta chains from one sample sequenced in a study of T cell repertoires in cytomegalovirus infection. Using its own MiXCR run on the reads, TCRdb lists one record per CDR3 protein. The table shows about 300,000 distinct CDR3 sequences, with roughly a tenth occurring only once. Sequencing was carried out using PBMCs. These receptors came from a human donor in good health (CMV status not recorded). Some clones in this sample may be carry-over from other donors' samples.

This clonotype came up many times. The chain carries TRBV7-2 and TRBJ2-5, with 10 bases lining up with TRBD2. CDR3 length: 17 amino acids. J gave up 2 bases and V 0 bases, and 6 bases lay outside the gene matches. Germline V CDR1 and CDR2: SGHTA, FQGNSA. For the CDR3, the DNA is TGTGCCAGCAGCTTAGCCCGAAGAGCGGGGGGGCAAGAGACCCAGTACTTC. The encoded protein is CASSLARRAGGQETQYF.

This clonotype was counted ten times or more. The chain employs TRBV6-5 and TRBJ1-1, with D unclear. The ends were cut back, 6 bases at V and 4 bases at J, with 12 bases in the middle. The germline V gene has CDR1 MNHEY and CDR2 SVGAGI. This CDR3 comprises 13 residues. The CDR3 DNA sequence: TGTGCCAGCAGGCTAGGCCTCGGCACTGAAGCTTTCTTT. Protein product: CASRLGLGTEAFF.

This clonotype has a count of ten or more. The gene calls are TRBV28 and TRBJ2-6, with TRBD2 matching 11 bases. Germline CDR1 and CDR2: MDHEN and SYDVKM. The CDR3 has 24 residues. V trimming: 6 bases; J trimming: 2 bases; junction bases outside the gene matches: 27. This CDR3 reads CASSTGQGFSSSGGRRAGANVLTF. In nucleotides, the CDR3 is TGTGCCAGCAGCACCGGACAGGGATTCAGCTCTAGCGGGGGGCGACGGGCTGGGGCCAACGTCCTGACTTTC.

In nucleotides, the CDR3 is TGTGCCAGCAGCCAAGGATCCAGGATAGCCTACGAGCAGTACTTC. Its protein product is CASSQGSRIAYEQYF. The chain joins TRBV3-1 to TRBJ2-7, with D unresolved. The V end lost 1 base, the J end lost 2 bases, and 12 bases lay between the germline ends. Germline-derived CDR1 and CDR2 are LGHDT and YNNKEL (reference sequence). This CDR3 has 15 amino acids.

Ten or more counts support this clonotype. The chain links TRBV2 to TRBJ2-3; D is possibly TRBD2 (5 bases). V was pared by 8 bases and J by 0 bases, with 12 bases between. Germline CDR1 reads SNHLY; CDR2 reads FYNNEI. CDR3 length: 14 residues. Here the CDR3 reads CASAGRPSTDTQYF. The CDR3 nucleotides are TGTGCCAGCGCGGGCAGGCCGAGCACAGATACGCAGTATTTT.

This chain uses TRBV20-1 with TRBJ2-7; 8 bases align to TRBD1. This CDR3 contains 14 residues. Losses at the gene ends were 5 bases for V and 0 bases for J; bases not matched to a gene: 6. Germline CDR1 and CDR2: DFQATT and SNEGSKA (reference sequence). The CDR3 is CSAGQGHSSYEQYF. For the CDR3, the DNA is TGCAGTGCTGGACAGGGCCACAGCTCCTACGAGCAGTACTTC.

The chain recombines TRBV20-1 with TRBJ2-7; 10 bases align to TRBD1. CDR1 DFQATT and CDR2 SNEGSKA come from the germline V gene (reference sequence). CDR3 length equals 13 residues. Germline trimming cut 4 bases from V and 3 bases from J; bases unmatched to any gene: 3. The CDR3 DNA follows: TGCAGTGCTACTCGGGACAGGGGCTACGAGCAGTACGTC. The encoded protein is CSATRDRGYEQYV.

This clonotype has only one observation. This chain joins TRBV29-1 and TRBJ1-1, with 10 bases lining up with TRBD1. The CDR3 is 13 residues long. V shed 6 bases and J 5 bases; nucleotides not matched to a gene: 6. Germline CDR1 reads SQVTM; CDR2 reads ANQGSEA. This chain's CDR3 is CSVTDRGGTEAFF. The DNA for the CDR3 is TGCAGCGTCACGGACAGGGGGGGAACTGAAGCTTTCTTT.

This clonotype was counted ten times or more. This chain joins TRBV23-1 and TRBJ2-2; D is unresolved. TRBV23-1 is recorded as an ORF, its role being uncertain. This CDR3 is built from 15 residues. V lost 4 bases to trimming and J lost 3 bases, with 12 bases between them. The CDR3 coding sequence is TGCGCCAGCAGTCGGATTAAAGTGTACACCGGGGAGCTGTTTTTT. Translation: CASSRIKVYTGELFF.

There are a few counts of this clonotype. The chain is built from TRBV13 and TRBJ2-1; D unresolved. Germline V CDR1 and CDR2: PRHDT, FYEKMQ (reference sequence). The CDR3 consists of 15 residues. The ends were cut back, 5 bases at V and 2 bases at J, with 13 bases in the middle. CDR3 region: CASSTDAVAYNEQFF. CDR3 coding DNA: TGTGCCAGCAGCACCGACGCGGTAGCCTACAATGAGCAGTTCTTC.

This clonotype was observed many times. The chain joins TRBV12-3 or TRBV12-4 to TRBJ1-6; no definite D call. The CDR3 is made up of 15 amino acids. Trimming pared 6 bases from V and 8 bases from J, leaving 17 bases between. CDR3 protein: CASSPFVVSDSPLHF. CDR3 DNA: TGTGCCAGCAGCCCCTTTGTAGTTAGTGATTCACCCCTCCACTTT.

This clonotype came up many times. The chain is built from TRBV2 and TRBJ1-2; D may be TRBD1 (6 bases). Germline lookup yields CDR1 SNHLY and CDR2 FYNNEI. This CDR3 has 12 amino acids. Deletions cut 10 bases from V and 4 bases from J, with 13 bases between. The CDR3 spells CATHPDSYGYTF. The CDR3 DNA reads TGTGCCACCCACCCGGACAGCTATGGCTACACCTTC.

This clonotype was picked up a small number of times. The chain recombines TRBV9 with TRBJ2-1; 15 positions agree with TRBD2. The CDR3 is made up of 16 amino acids. V was pared by 4 bases and J by 7 bases, with 6 bases of the junction left unmatched. Germline CDR1 is SGDLS and CDR2 is YYNGEE. The CDR3: CASSPRTSGGANEQFF. As DNA, the CDR3 is TGTGCCAGCAGCCCGAGGACTAGCGGGGGGGCGAATGAGCAGTTCTTC.

This clonotype occurred many times. The chain uses TRBV7-2 and TRBJ2-7; D possibly uses TRBD1 or TRBD2 (5 bases each). Germline CDR1 SGHTA, CDR2 FQGNSA. The CDR3 has 14 amino acids. V was shortened by 5 bases and J by 4 bases, with 15 bases between the two germline ends. CDR3 region: CASSQDGGAYEQYV. The CDR3 coding sequence is TGTGCCAGCAGCCAAGATGGGGGAGCTTACGAGCAGTACGTC.

This clonotype was seen repeatedly, ten times or more. This chain joins TRBV7-2 and TRBJ1-4; D call uncertain. Germline values: CDR1 SGHTA, CDR2 FQGNSA. With 5 bases removed from V and 8 bases from J, the gap between germline ends came to 18 bases. The CDR3 is 15 residues long. The CDR3 region has the DNA TGTGCCAGCAGCCAGTCACGGGGTGGATTCGAAAAACTGTTTTTT. Translating it yields CASSQSRGGFEKLFF.

This clonotype was detected only a few times. For the CDR3, the DNA is TGTGCCATCAGTGAGTATGTGACAGGAGAAAGCCATATCACGGGGGACTATGGCTACACCTTC. Encoded protein: CAISEYVTGESHITGDYGYTF. The chain uses TRBV10-3 and TRBJ1-2, with a tentative D call TRBD1 (6 bases). There are 21 residues in the CDR3. The V gene's germline CDR1 is ENHRY and CDR2 SYGVKD. Trimming shortened V by 1 base and J by 3 bases, and 30 bases separated the two germline ends.

This clonotype showed up just a few times. For the CDR3, the DNA is TGCAGTGCTACACGGGACAACAATGAGCAGTTCTTC. Translation gives CSATRDNNEQFF. This chain uses TRBV20-1 with TRBJ2-1, with D possibly TRBD1 on 6 matching bases. Per the germline V gene, CDR1 is DFQATT and CDR2 is SNEGSKA (reference sequence). This CDR3 region has 12 residues. Trimming pared 4 bases from V and 5 bases from J, leaving 9 bases between.

This clonotype was recorded a few times. V is TRBV20-1 and J is TRBJ2-7; D might be TRBD2 (5 bases). Trimming took off 2 bases at V and 2 bases at J, with 13 bases between the two ends. The length of the CDR3 is 14 residues. Germline V gene lookup returns CDR1 DFQATT and CDR2 SNEGSKA (reference sequence). The CDR3 loop is CSARRIGGPYEQYF. For the CDR3, the DNA is TGCAGTGCTAGAAGGATCGGAGGTCCCTACGAGCAGTACTTC.

This clonotype showed up many times. The chain has TRBV7-8 and TRBJ2-7, with a possible D match to TRBD2 (6 bases). Germline V gene lookup returns CDR1 SGHVS and CDR2 FQNEAQ. V dropped 2 bases and J dropped 7 bases, with 9 bases sitting between them. This CDR3 comprises 12 residues. The DNA of the CDR3 is TGTGCCAGCAGCTTATCGGCGGGGGAGCAGTACGTC. Residues: CASSLSAGEQYV.

This clonotype has a count of ten or more. The chain links TRBV19 to TRBJ2-3; TRBD1 matches at 8 bases. Germline V lookup: CDR1 LNHDA, CDR2 SQIVND (reference sequence). The V and J ends lost 5 bases and 6 bases, in that order; junction bases with no gene match: 7. The CDR3 runs 14 residues. The CDR3 DNA follows: TGTGCCAGTAGTGCTAGGACAGGGCCCGATACGCAGTATTTT. Its translation: CASSARTGPDTQYF.

This clonotype was observed at least ten times. The rearrangement uses TRBV20-1 and TRBJ2-3; 7 bases line up with TRBD1. The CDR3 has 14 amino acids. The V gene's germline CDR1 is DFQATT and CDR2 SNEGSKA (reference sequence). V lost 4 bases and J lost 7; bases outside the gene matches: 11. CDR3 nucleotides: TGCAGTGCTACTCGGGACAGACTATCCTATACGCAGTATTTT. It yields the protein CSATRDRLSYTQYF.

The sample holds many counts of this clonotype. The J gene is TRBJ2-5, the V gene TRBV20-1; D is possibly TRBD2 (5 bases). Germline V gives CDR1 DFQATT, CDR2 SNEGSKA (reference sequence). Trimming pared 5 bases from V and 4 bases from J, leaving 17 bases between. The CDR3 totals 14 residues. CDR3 amino acids: CSASLMRVGETQYF. The CDR3, as DNA: TGCAGTGCTTCTCTCATGAGGGTAGGAGAGACCCAGTACTTC.

This clonotype was detected many times. The J gene is TRBJ1-6, the V gene TRBV7-9; D not resolved. Germline V gene data show CDR1 as SEHNR and CDR2 as FQNEAQ (reference sequence). The CDR3 is 16 amino acids. V shed 5 bases and J shed 3 bases, with 14 bases lying between them. The DNA of the CDR3 is TGTGCCAGCAGCCGAGGACTCCTGAACTATAATTCACCCCTCCACTTT. Translating gives CASSRGLLNYNSPLHF.

This clonotype was seen repeatedly, ten times or more. This chain connects TRBV7-2 to TRBJ2-1; 7 positions match TRBD1. Germline CDR1 is SGHTA and CDR2 is FQGNSA. The V gene end was trimmed by 2 bases and the J gene end by 3 bases; junction bases not matched to a gene: 4. This CDR3 is 15 amino acids long. Written as DNA, the CDR3 is TGTGCCAGCAGCTTACCCAGGGGGAGCTACAATGAGCAGTTCTTC. It codes for CASSLPRGSYNEQFF. The full variable domain, completed using reference TRBV7-2 and TRBJ2-1, is GAGVSQSPSNKVTEKGKDVELRCDPISGHTALYWYRQSLGQGLEFLIYFQGNSAPDKSGLPSDRFSAERTGGSVSTLTIQRTQQEDSAVYLCASSLPRGSYNEQFFGPGTRLTVL.

This clonotype was seen at least ten times. As DNA, the CDR3 is TGCAGCGTTTTCCTACAGGTGTACACTGAAGCTTTCTTT. It yields the protein CSVFLQVYTEAFF. This chain uses TRBV29-1 with TRBJ1-1, with D perhaps TRBD1 (5 bases). The V gene lost 5 bases and the J gene lost 3 bases, with 13 bases spanning the gap. Germline CDR1 and CDR2: SQVTM and ANQGSEA. This CDR3 is built from 13 residues.

V and J are TRBV28 and TRBJ2-3; TRBD2 aligns across 12 bases. In germline, CDR1 is MDHEN, CDR2 SYDVKM. The CDR3 is 20 amino acids. V gave up 5 bases and J gave up 1 base; unmatched junction bases: 16. The CDR3 DNA follows: TGTGCCAGCAGTCCTAAGATGCCGGGACTAGCGGGTCTCGGCACAGATACGCAGTATTTT. Translating it yields CASSPKMPGLAGLGTDTQYF.

The sample holds many counts of this clonotype. This chain joins TRBV20-1 and TRBJ1-5, with 7 positions matching TRBD1. The CDR3 is 17 residues long. Germline-derived CDR1 and CDR2 are DFQATT and SNEGSKA (reference sequence). V lost 8 bases, J lost 0 bases, and 16 bases stayed unmatched. The CDR3 nucleotides read TGCAGTTCCTCGCCCCGGGACAGAACTTATAGCAATCAGCCCCAGCATTTT. Translating gives CSSSPRDRTYSNQPQHF.

The V gene is TRBV10-3, the J gene TRBJ1-1; D not resolved. Looked up from germline, CDR1 is ENHRY and CDR2 is SYGVKD. This CDR3 contains 13 residues. V was shortened by 8 bases and J by 0 bases, with 10 bases between the two germline ends. The CDR3 bases are TGTGCCATCGGCGGCCTTATGAACACTGAAGCTTTCTTT. Its translation: CAIGGLMNTEAFF.

This clonotype came up many times. The J gene is TRBJ1-4, the V gene TRBV28; a weak D match, TRBD1 (5 bases). The CDR3 has 14 residues. V lost 2 bases and J lost 3, with 7 bases in between. Germline assignment: CDR1 MDHEN and CDR2 SYDVKM. The CDR3 protein is CASSLRGANEKLFF. The CDR3 DNA is TGTGCCAGCAGTTTAAGGGGAGCTAATGAAAAACTGTTTTTT.

There are a few counts of this clonotype. The CDR3 region is CASSRRTGGASYNSPLHF. Written as DNA, the CDR3 is TGTGCCAGCAGCCGCCGTACAGGGGGCGCCTCCTATAATTCACCCCTCCACTTT. The chain carries TRBV7-9 and TRBJ1-6; 9 bases match TRBD1. V lost 5 bases and J lost 0; bases outside the gene matches: 8. CDR3 length: 18 amino acids. Germline V lookup: CDR1 SEHNR, CDR2 FQNEAQ (reference sequence).